This T cell receptor (beta chain) is from a study of brain T cells in children with intractable seizures. Overall study findings and caveats: Absence of clones before surgery may stem from lower sequencing depth.

V was shortened by 4 bases and J by 3 bases, with 18 bases between the two germline ends. The CDR3 spans 16 residues. The germline CDR1 and CDR2 sequences are SGHAT and FQNNGV. As regards this clone: Antigen unknown.

Produced via immunoSEQ multiplex PCR; TCRdb's table is partial and in-frame only. Of tens of thousands of clones detected, 85% to 95% appear once; the ten largest clones hold over 1.5%. Before surgery, patients took at least one anti-epileptic drug. Sequencing used peripheral blood, obtained at surgery. The rearrangement joins TRBV11-2 to TRBJ1-2; a weak D match, TRBD1 (6 bases). The TCR was taken from a boy younger than two with tuberous sclerosis and intractable seizures. The CDR3 is CASSSITQNRDYGYTF. CDR3 sequence (DNA): TGTGCCAGCAGCTCCATCACCCAGAACAGGGACTATGGCTACACCTTC.